One sample yielded the 10 T cell receptor beta chains listed below, sequenced in a study of blood T cells in healthy people across ages (dated by TCRdb to about 2015). The method was 5' RACE. A second roughly 7 to 11 cycle PCR used a sample-barcoded 5' primer and a J-beta primer mix. TCRdb cleaned the public reads at Q25 with fastp, built clones with MiXCR and kept in-frame beta chains. All rows with the same CDR3 protein become a single entry with the most common DNA and genes. This sample gives some 1,800,000 distinct CDR3 sequences in total; about two fifths of them show up just once. The top ten clonotypes cover more than 20% of the sample. Sequenced: blood. The receptors shown here come from a human donor in good health.

The chain has TRBV6-1 and TRBJ2-4; D is uncertain. The CDR3 runs to 16 residues. V shed 3 bases and J shed 13 bases, with 25 bases lying between them. The germline V gene encodes CDR1 MNHNS and CDR2 SASEGT. The CDR3 sequence is CASSDWLETTYNEQYF. In DNA form, the CDR3 reads TGTGCCAGCAGTGATTGGCTGGAGACGACCTACAATGAGCAGTACTTC.

A few counts support this clonotype. The chain couples TRBV7-9 to TRBJ2-1, with 8 bases identical to TRBD1. The V segment lost 5 bases and the J segment 5 bases; nucleotides outside the gene matches: 14. There are 17 residues in the CDR3. CDR1 is SEHNR, CDR2 FQNEAQ, per germline (reference sequence). DNA of the CDR3: TGTGCCAGCAGCCAACTCGAGGGCCAGGGGGCCGACAATGAGCAGTTCTTC. Its protein product is CASSQLEGQGADNEQFF.

This rearrangement joins TRBV7-2 to TRBJ2-5; D is unresolved. Germline V lookup: CDR1 SGHTA, CDR2 FQGNSA. Trimming cost V 5 bases and J 1 base, with 8 bases left between them. This CDR3 contains 13 residues. The CDR3, as DNA: TGTGCCAGCAGCATAGTTCGCCAAGAGACCCAGTACTTC. It encodes CASSIVRQETQYF.

The chain uses TRBV27 and TRBJ2-1; no clear D. The CDR3 loop spans 14 amino acids. Trimming pared 2 bases from V and 2 bases from J, leaving 7 bases between. CDR1 and CDR2 (germline): MNHEY, SMNVEV (reference sequence). The CDR3 spells CASSLKDTYNEQFF. For the CDR3, the DNA is TGTGCCAGCAGTTTAAAGGATACCTACAATGAGCAGTTCTTC.

Regarding this clonotype: At one boundary the junction diverges from the germline segment, which might be a read error. V gene TRBV4-3 combines with J gene TRBJ2-4, with D possibly matching TRBD1 (5 bases). The end of the DNA aligns better with TRBJ2-7, so the J call may be wrong. The CDR3 has 14 residues. Per germline, CDR1 LGHNA and CDR2 YSLEER. The CDR3 sequence is CASGQVSGSGEQYF. The CDR3 DNA is TGCGCCAGCGGCCAAGTTTCAGGGTCGGGCGAGCAGTACTTC.

The chain links TRBV5-1 to TRBJ2-1; 8 bases match TRBD1. The CDR3 sequence is 14 residues long. Germline V gene lookup returns CDR1 SGHRS and CDR2 YFSETQ. V was clipped by 4 bases and J by 8 bases; unmatched bases: 8. CDR3 loop: CASSLGQGAHEQFF. The DNA of the CDR3 is TGCGCCAGCAGCCTTGGGCAGGGGGCGCATGAGCAGTTCTTC. The full variable domain, its missing parts supplied by reference TRBV5-1 and TRBJ2-1, is KAGVTQTPRYLIKTRGQQVTLSCSPISGHRSVSWYQQTPGQGLQFLFEYFSETQRNKGNFPGRFSGRQFSNSRSEMNVSTLELGDSALYLCASSLGQGAHEQFFGPGTRLTVL.

Concerning this clonotype: One base away lies a much larger clone, so this may be a sequencing read error. CDR3 in DNA: TGTGCCAGCAGCCGGGAGACCTACAATGAGCAGTTCTTC. Protein: CASSRETYNEQFF. V is TRBV3-1 and J is TRBJ2-1; TRBD2 is a possible D gene (5 bases). Deletions cut 4 bases from V and 2 bases from J, with 6 bases between. The germline V gene has CDR1 LGHDT and CDR2 YNNKEL (reference sequence). CDR3 length: 13 amino acids.

The chain employs TRBV7-3 and TRBJ2-6; D is perhaps TRBD1 (5 bases). Between the trimmed V and J ends, which lost 6 bases and 0 bases, there was a span of 18 bases. CDR3 length: 18 residues. The V gene's germline CDR1 is SGHTA and CDR2 FQGTGA. The CDR3 here is CASSQGVAGSSGANVLTF. DNA of the CDR3: TGTGCCAGCAGTCAAGGGGTAGCAGGCTCCTCTGGGGCCAACGTCCTGACTTTC.

V and J are TRBV28 and TRBJ2-1; 7 nucleotides agree with TRBD2. Germline loops: CDR1 MDHEN, CDR2 SYDVKM. The CDR3 loop spans 15 amino acids. The V gene end was trimmed by 4 bases and the J gene end by 9 bases; junction bases not matched to a gene: 12. CDR3 DNA sequence: TGTGCCAGCAGTTCCTCTATTTGGGGGGGGAGTGAGCAGTTCTTC. It codes for CASSSSIWGGSEQFF. Full variable domain (missing parts from reference TRBV28 and TRBJ2-1): DVKVTQSSRYLVKRTGEKVFLECVQDMDHENMFWYRQDPGLGLRLIYFSYDVKMKEKGDIPEGYSVSREKKERFSLILESASTNQTSMYLCASSSSIWGGSEQFFGPGTRLTVL.

J is TRBJ2-1 and V is TRBV5-1, with 7 bases that match TRBD2. The CDR3 length is 14 residues. CDR1 and CDR2 from the germline V gene are SGHRS and YFSETQ. The ends lost 6 bases at V and 1 base at J; junction bases unmatched: 4. The DNA of the CDR3 is TGCGCCAGCATGGCGGGAGATTCCTACAATGAGCAGTTCTTC. The encoded protein is CASMAGDSYNEQFF.